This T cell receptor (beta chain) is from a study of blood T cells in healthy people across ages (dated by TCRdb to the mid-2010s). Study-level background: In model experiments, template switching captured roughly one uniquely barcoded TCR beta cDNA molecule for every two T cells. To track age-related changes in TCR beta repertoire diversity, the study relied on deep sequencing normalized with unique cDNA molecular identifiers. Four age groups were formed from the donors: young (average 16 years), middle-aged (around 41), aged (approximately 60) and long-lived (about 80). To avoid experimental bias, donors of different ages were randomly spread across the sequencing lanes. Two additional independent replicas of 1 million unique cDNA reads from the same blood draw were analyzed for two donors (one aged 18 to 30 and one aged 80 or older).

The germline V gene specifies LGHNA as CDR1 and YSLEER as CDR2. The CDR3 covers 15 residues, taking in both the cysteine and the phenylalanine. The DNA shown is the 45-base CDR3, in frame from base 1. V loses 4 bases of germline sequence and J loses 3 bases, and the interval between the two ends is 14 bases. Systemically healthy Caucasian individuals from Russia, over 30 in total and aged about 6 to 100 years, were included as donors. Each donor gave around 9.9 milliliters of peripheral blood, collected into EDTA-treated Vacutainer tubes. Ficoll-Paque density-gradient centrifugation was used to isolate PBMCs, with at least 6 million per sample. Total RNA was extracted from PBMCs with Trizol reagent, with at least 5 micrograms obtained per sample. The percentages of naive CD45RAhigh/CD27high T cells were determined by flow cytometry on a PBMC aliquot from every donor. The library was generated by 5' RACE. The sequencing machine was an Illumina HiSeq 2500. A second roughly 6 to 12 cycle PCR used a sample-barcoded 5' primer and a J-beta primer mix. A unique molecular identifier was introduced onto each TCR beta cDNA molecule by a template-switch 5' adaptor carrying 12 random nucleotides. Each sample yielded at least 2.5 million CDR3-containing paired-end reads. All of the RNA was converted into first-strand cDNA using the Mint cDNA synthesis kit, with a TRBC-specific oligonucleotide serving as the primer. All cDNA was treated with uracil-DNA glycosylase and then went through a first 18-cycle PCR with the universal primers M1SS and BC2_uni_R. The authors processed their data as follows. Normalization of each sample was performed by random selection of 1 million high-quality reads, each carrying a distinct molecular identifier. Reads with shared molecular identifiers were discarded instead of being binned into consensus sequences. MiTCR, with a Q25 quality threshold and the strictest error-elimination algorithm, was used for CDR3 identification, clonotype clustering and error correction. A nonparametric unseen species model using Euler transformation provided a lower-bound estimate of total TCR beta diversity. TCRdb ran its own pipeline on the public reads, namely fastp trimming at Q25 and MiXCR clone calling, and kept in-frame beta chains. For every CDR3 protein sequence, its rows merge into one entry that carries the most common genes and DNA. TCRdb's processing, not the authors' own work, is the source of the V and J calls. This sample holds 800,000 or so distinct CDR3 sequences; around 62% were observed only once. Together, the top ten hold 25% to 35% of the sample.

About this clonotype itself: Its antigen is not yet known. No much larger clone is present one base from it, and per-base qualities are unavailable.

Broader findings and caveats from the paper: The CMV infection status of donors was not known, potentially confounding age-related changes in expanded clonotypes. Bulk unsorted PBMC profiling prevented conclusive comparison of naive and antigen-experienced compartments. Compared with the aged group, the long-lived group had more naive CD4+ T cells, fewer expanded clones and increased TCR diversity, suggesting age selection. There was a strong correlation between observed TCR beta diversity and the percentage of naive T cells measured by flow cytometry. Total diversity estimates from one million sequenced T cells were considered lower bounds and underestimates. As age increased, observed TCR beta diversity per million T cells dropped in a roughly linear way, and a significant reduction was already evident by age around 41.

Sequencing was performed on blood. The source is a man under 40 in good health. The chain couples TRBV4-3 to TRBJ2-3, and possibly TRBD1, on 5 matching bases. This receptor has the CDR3 CASSRTIQGTDTQYF. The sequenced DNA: TGCGCCAGCAGCCGAACGATTCAGGGTACAGATACGCAGTATTTT.